A selection of T cell receptor beta chains follows, all from one sample in a study of blood T cell repertoires in COVID-19. Sequenced by immunoSEQ multiplex PCR; TCRdb stores in-frame clones only, minus some. The sample records about 230,000 clones, roughly nine tenths being singletons. Specimen: PBMCs or T cells enriched from blood (not recorded which). These receptors all come from a woman in her twenties or thirties with acute COVID-19. CDR3s include the opening cysteine and the closing phenylalanine or tryptophan. Fields, in order: J gene, V gene, clone size, D gene, CDR3 protein, CDR3 DNA. The D gene is left open where the match is weak. Clone size is not always given. Where it is, it says once, few, many or a class for expanded clones.

j_gene: TRBJ2-7
v_gene: TRBV28
abundance: .
d_gene: .
CDR3aa: CAIMTESRGAGNYEQYF
CDR3nt: TGTGCCATCATGACTGAGTCACGGGGGGCGGGAAACTACGAGCAGTACTTC

j_gene: TRBJ1-4
v_gene: TRBV7-2
abundance: .
d_gene: .
CDR3aa: CASSLGPNEKLFF
CDR3nt: TGTGCCAGCAGCTTAGGGCCAAATGAAAAACTGTTTTTT

j_gene: TRBJ1-1
v_gene: TRBV5-4
abundance: .
d_gene: .
CDR3aa: CASSQGLLGNTEAFF
CDR3nt: TGTGCCAGCAGCCAGGGACTCCTCGGCAACACTGAAGCTTTCTTT

j_gene: TRBJ1-1
v_gene: TRBV5-1
abundance: once
d_gene: .
CDR3aa: CASTPRGRGTEAFF
CDR3nt: TGCGCCAGCACCCCGAGGGGGAGAGGCACTGAAGCTTTCTTT

j_gene: TRBJ1-6
v_gene: TRBV20-1
abundance: .
d_gene: .
CDR3aa: CSASAERQRTLHF
CDR3nt: TGCAGTGCTAGTGCTGAACGTCAGAGGACCCTCCACTTT

j_gene: TRBJ2-7
v_gene: TRBV7-8
abundance: .
d_gene: .
CDR3aa: CASSPAGRGYEQYF
CDR3nt: TGTGCCAGCAGCCCAGCAGGTCGGGGTTACGAGCAGTACTTC

j_gene: TRBJ2-7
v_gene: TRBV19
abundance: .
d_gene: TRBD1
CDR3aa: CASSDRRDREGEQYF
CDR3nt: TGTGCCAGTAGCGACCGCCGGGACAGGGAAGGCGAGCAGTACTTC

j_gene: TRBJ1-6
v_gene: TRBV30
abundance: .
d_gene: .
CDR3aa: CAGVVGGNSPLHF
CDR3nt: TGTGCCGGGGTAGTCGGCGGGAATTCACCCCTCCACTTT

j_gene: TRBJ2-7
v_gene: TRBV25-1
abundance: .
d_gene: TRBD1
CDR3aa: CASSGTGQVYEQYF
CDR3nt: TGTGCCAGCAGTGGTACGGGACAGGTCTACGAGCAGTACTTC

j_gene: TRBJ2-7
v_gene: TRBV19
abundance: .
d_gene: TRBD1
CDR3aa: CASRPGQGFYEQYF
CDR3nt: TGTGCCAGCAGGCCGGGACAGGGATTCTACGAGCAGTACTTC

j_gene: TRBJ1-1
v_gene: TRBV19
abundance: few
d_gene: TRBD1
CDR3aa: CASIRDSYTEAFF
CDR3nt: TGTGCCAGCATCCGGGACAGCTACACTGAAGCTTTCTTT

j_gene: TRBJ2-1
v_gene: TRBV11-2
abundance: .
d_gene: TRBD2
CDR3aa: CASSLDPSGGRMFF
CDR3nt: TGTGCCAGCAGCTTAGATCCTAGCGGGGGTCGGATGTTCTTC

j_gene: TRBJ1-1
v_gene: TRBV5-6
abundance: .
d_gene: .
CDR3aa: CASSLVGEVNTEAFF
CDR3nt: TGTGCCAGCAGCTTGGTAGGCGAGGTGAACACTGAAGCTTTCTTT

j_gene: TRBJ1-2
v_gene: TRBV2
abundance: .
d_gene: TRBD1
CDR3aa: CASSRGQSNYGYTF
CDR3nt: TGTGCCAGCAGTAGGGGACAGTCTAACTATGGCTACACCTTC

j_gene: TRBJ2-4
v_gene: TRBV28
abundance: few
d_gene: TRBD2
CDR3aa: CASSPGLAVNIQYF
CDR3nt: TGTGCCAGCAGTCCCGGACTAGCGGTAAACATTCAGTACTTC

j_gene: TRBJ2-3
v_gene: TRBV27
abundance: .
d_gene: TRBD1
CDR3aa: CASSYRSTGGSDTQYF
CDR3nt: TGTGCCAGCAGTTACCGATCGACAGGGGGATCAGATACGCAGTATTTT

j_gene: TRBJ1-1
v_gene: TRBV5-1
abundance: once
d_gene: TRBD1
CDR3aa: CASSRTGGLSEAFF
CDR3nt: TGCGCCAGCAGCAGGACAGGGGGCTTGTCTGAAGCTTTCTTT

j_gene: TRBJ2-6
v_gene: TRBV18
abundance: .
d_gene: .
CDR3aa: CASSPGTYRSGANVLTF
CDR3nt: TGTGCCAGCTCTCCCGGGACTTACCGTTCCGGGGCCAACGTCCTGACTTTC

j_gene: TRBJ1-3
v_gene: TRBV5-1
abundance: .
d_gene: TRBD1
CDR3aa: CASSARETGSLVPGNTIYF
CDR3nt: TGCGCCAGCAGCGCGAGGGAGACAGGGAGCCTTGTCCCTGGAAACACCATATATTTT

j_gene: TRBJ1-5
v_gene: TRBV5-1
abundance: .
d_gene: .
CDR3aa: CASSLGQANQPQHF
CDR3nt: TGCGCCAGCAGCTTGGGACAGGCCAATCAGCCCCAGCATTTT

j_gene: TRBJ2-7
v_gene: TRBV27
abundance: .
d_gene: .
CDR3aa: CASSSTRTYEQYF
CDR3nt: TGTGCCAGCAGTTCGACTCGAACCTACGAGCAGTACTTC

j_gene: TRBJ1-2
v_gene: TRBV25-1
abundance: .
d_gene: .
CDR3aa: CASRGGRNGYTF
CDR3nt: TGTGCCAGCCGGGGGGGGCGGAATGGCTACACCTTC

j_gene: TRBJ2-5
v_gene: TRBV11-2
abundance: few
d_gene: .
CDR3aa: CASSLFGQSGVGQETQYF
CDR3nt: TGTGCCAGCAGCCTATTCGGACAGAGCGGGGTAGGGCAAGAGACCCAGTACTTC

j_gene: TRBJ1-6
v_gene: TRBV5-4
abundance: .
d_gene: .
CDR3aa: CASSLEAGTGNSPLHF
CDR3nt: TGTGCCAGCAGCTTGGAGGCGGGTACGGGGAATTCACCCCTCCACTTT

j_gene: TRBJ2-5
v_gene: TRBV4-3
abundance: .
d_gene: TRBD1
CDR3aa: CASSQTGTGGYETQYF
CDR3nt: TGCGCCAGCAGCCAGACCGGGACAGGGGGTTACGAGACCCAGTACTTC

j_gene: TRBJ2-7
v_gene: TRBV4-1
abundance: .
d_gene: TRBD1
CDR3aa: CASRHTDRVSSYEQYF
CDR3nt: TGCGCCAGCAGACATACAGACAGGGTTTCTTCCTACGAGCAGTACTTC

j_gene: TRBJ1-6
v_gene: TRBV30
abundance: .
d_gene: .
CDR3aa: CAWSWREESPLHF
CDR3nt: TGTGCCTGGAGTTGGAGGGAGGAGTCACCCCTCCACTTT

j_gene: TRBJ1-5
v_gene: TRBV6-1
abundance: .
d_gene: .
CDR3aa: CASSEGGGYSQPQHF
CDR3nt: TGTGCCAGCAGTGAAGGAGGAGGGTACAGTCAGCCCCAGCATTTT

j_gene: TRBJ2-1
v_gene: TRBV5-1
abundance: .
d_gene: .
CDR3aa: CASSLALDEQFF
CDR3nt: TGCGCCAGCAGCTTGGCCCTCGATGAGCAGTTCTTC

j_gene: TRBJ2-2
v_gene: TRBV9
abundance: few
d_gene: TRBD2
CDR3aa: CASSSGGSGELFF
CDR3nt: TGTGCCAGCAGTAGCGGGGGGTCCGGGGAGCTGTTTTTT

j_gene: TRBJ2-1
v_gene: TRBV12-5
abundance: .
d_gene: .
CDR3aa: CASGFGASGSYNEQFF
CDR3nt: TGTGCTAGTGGTTTTGGGGCTTCGGGCTCCTACAATGAGCAGTTCTTC

j_gene: TRBJ1-4
v_gene: TRBV5-1
abundance: .
d_gene: .
CDR3aa: CASSPGRGGEKLFF
CDR3nt: TGCGCCAGCAGCCCGGGTCGAGGTGGGGAAAAACTGTTTTTT

j_gene: TRBJ2-1
v_gene: TRBV21-1
abundance: .
d_gene: .
CDR3aa: CASSRPRTNSYNEQFF
CDR3nt: TGTGCCAGCAGCCGTCCAAGGACTAACTCCTACAATGAGCAGTTCTTC

j_gene: TRBJ1-1
v_gene: TRBV6-5
abundance: .
d_gene: .
CDR3aa: CASSWDNMAFF
CDR3nt: TGTGCCAGCAGTTGGGACAATATGGCTTTCTTT

j_gene: TRBJ2-1
v_gene: TRBV7-2
abundance: few
d_gene: TRBD2
CDR3aa: CASSLEAGAYNEQFF
CDR3nt: TGTGCCAGCAGCTTAGAGGCGGGGGCCTACAATGAGCAGTTCTTC

j_gene: TRBJ1-1
v_gene: TRBV9
abundance: few
d_gene: TRBD1
CDR3aa: CASSATGGGNTEAFF
CDR3nt: TGTGCCAGCAGCGCGACAGGGGGAGGGAACACTGAAGCTTTCTTT

j_gene: TRBJ1-6
v_gene: TRBV9
abundance: .
d_gene: .
CDR3aa: CASSQRQIDNSPLHF
CDR3nt: TGTGCCAGCAGCCAAAGACAGATAGATAATTCACCCCTCCACTTT

j_gene: TRBJ1-2
v_gene: TRBV11-2
abundance: .
d_gene: .
CDR3aa: CASSLGRVYGYTF
CDR3nt: TGTGCCAGCAGCTTGGGCAGAGTCTATGGCTACACCTTC

j_gene: TRBJ1-1
v_gene: TRBV5-1
abundance: .
d_gene: TRBD1
CDR3aa: CASSFSTGENTEAFF
CDR3nt: TGCGCCAGCAGCTTCTCGACAGGGGAAAACACTGAAGCTTTCTTT

j_gene: TRBJ2-7
v_gene: TRBV9
abundance: .
d_gene: .
CDR3aa: CASSASTDEQYF
CDR3nt: TGTGCCAGCAGCGCGTCAACGGACGAGCAGTACTTC

j_gene: TRBJ2-4
v_gene: TRBV7-9
abundance: .
d_gene: .
CDR3aa: CASSPTSDHPAQYF
CDR3nt: TGTGCCAGCAGCCCCACTTCCGATCACCCCGCTCAGTACTTC

j_gene: TRBJ1-6
v_gene: TRBV7-2
abundance: .
d_gene: TRBD1
CDR3aa: CASSSRDRTPFRDLHF
CDR3nt: TGTGCCAGCAGCTCTCGGGACAGGACCCCTTTTCGGGACCTCCACTTT

j_gene: TRBJ1-3
v_gene: TRBV9
abundance: .
d_gene: .
CDR3aa: CASSEGGSGNTIYF
CDR3nt: TGTGCCAGCAGCGAGGGAGGGTCTGGAAACACCATATATTTT

j_gene: TRBJ2-1
v_gene: TRBV19
abundance: once
d_gene: .
CDR3aa: CASSIDFAALSYNEQFF
CDR3nt: TGTGCCAGTAGTATAGATTTCGCAGCGCTCTCCTACAATGAGCAGTTCTTC

j_gene: TRBJ2-2
v_gene: TRBV25-1
abundance: .
d_gene: .
CDR3aa: CASSRGSYTGELFF
CDR3nt: TGTGCCAGCAGCCGGGGGTCATACACCGGGGAGCTGTTTTTT

j_gene: TRBJ2-3
v_gene: TRBV7-6
abundance: .
d_gene: TRBD1
CDR3aa: CASSADRGRADTQYF
CDR3nt: TGTGCCAGCAGCGCGGACAGGGGAAGGGCAGATACGCAGTATTTT

j_gene: TRBJ1-2
v_gene: TRBV29-1
abundance: .
d_gene: TRBD1
CDR3aa: CSVDGQGAVGYTF
CDR3nt: TGCAGCGTTGACGGCCAGGGGGCCGTGGGCTACACCTTC

j_gene: TRBJ1-2
v_gene: TRBV7-3
abundance: .
d_gene: .
CDR3aa: CASKGEGDVGYTF
CDR3nt: TGTGCCAGCAAGGGGGAGGGAGATGTGGGCTACACCTTC

j_gene: TRBJ1-1
v_gene: TRBV25-1
abundance: few
d_gene: TRBD1
CDR3aa: CASSGYRDRATEAFF
CDR3nt: TGTGCCAGCAGTGGGTACCGGGACAGGGCCACTGAAGCTTTCTTT

j_gene: TRBJ1-6
v_gene: TRBV10-3
abundance: once
d_gene: .
CDR3aa: CAISVRVNSPLHF
CDR3nt: TGTGCCATCAGTGTCCGGGTTAATTCACCCCTCCACTTT

j_gene: TRBJ1-3
v_gene: TRBV5-3
abundance: .
d_gene: TRBD1
CDR3aa: CARSSGPGQGCGNTIYF
CDR3nt: TGTGCCAGAAGCTCCGGACCGGGACAGGGGTGTGGAAACACCATATATTTT

j_gene: TRBJ2-3
v_gene: TRBV3-1/TRBV3-2
abundance: once
d_gene: .
CDR3aa: CASRRDGTDTQYF
CDR3nt: TGTGCCAGCAGGAGGGATGGAACAGATACGCAGTATTTT

j_gene: TRBJ1-6
v_gene: TRBV11-2
abundance: .
d_gene: .
CDR3aa: CASSLEQGAYNSPLHF
CDR3nt: TGTGCCAGCAGCTTAGAGCAGGGCGCCTATAATTCACCCCTCCACTTT

j_gene: TRBJ2-7
v_gene: TRBV4-3
abundance: .
d_gene: .
CDR3aa: CASSQDRGFPTEQYF
CDR3nt: TGCGCCAGCAGCCAAGATCGGGGATTCCCCACCGAGCAGTACTTC

j_gene: TRBJ1-1
v_gene: TRBV4-3
abundance: .
d_gene: .
CDR3aa: CASTPGPLASAIEAFF
CDR3nt: TGCGCCAGCACGCCGGGTCCCCTCGCGAGCGCTATTGAAGCTTTCTTT

j_gene: TRBJ2-3
v_gene: TRBV25-1
abundance: .
d_gene: TRBD2
CDR3aa: CASSFRTSGGTDTQYF
CDR3nt: TGTGCCAGCAGTTTCCGGACTAGCGGGGGCACAGATACGCAGTATTTT

j_gene: TRBJ2-1
v_gene: TRBV11-2
abundance: .
d_gene: .
CDR3aa: CASSFYEQFF
CDR3nt: TGTGCCAGCAGCTTCTATGAGCAGTTCTTC

j_gene: TRBJ2-3
v_gene: TRBV7-2
abundance: few
d_gene: TRBD1
CDR3aa: CASSDRGRDTQYF
CDR3nt: TGTGCCAGCAGTGACAGGGGTAGGGATACGCAGTATTTT

j_gene: TRBJ2-2
v_gene: TRBV7-9
abundance: .
d_gene: TRBD2
CDR3aa: CASSQLATMGAGELFF
CDR3nt: TGTGCCAGCAGCCAACTAGCGACCATGGGCGCCGGGGAGCTGTTTTTT

j_gene: TRBJ1-6
v_gene: TRBV2
abundance: once
d_gene: TRBD1
CDR3aa: CASTLRLTGVYSPLHF
CDR3nt: TGTGCCAGCACCTTACGACTTACAGGGGTCTATTCACCCCTCCACTTT